The rows below give T cell receptor beta chains drawn from one sample of a study of cytomegalovirus exposure and HLA in healthy donors. The repertoire was sequenced with immunoSEQ multiplex PCR; TCRdb's copy has only in-frame clones and lacks some. The table includes about 74,000 clones, 85% to 95% detected once. The specimen was PBMCs. These TCRs come from a man between 18 and 29 years old in good health and CMV-seropositive. Both conserved end residues are trimmed from each CDR3.

CDR3	V	J
ASSSIGVNTEAF	TRBV5-1	TRBJ1-1
ASSLVRASGRRSGANVLT	TRBV5-8	TRBJ2-6
ASRRDFYTGELF	TRBV25-1	TRBJ2-2
ASSPGGGVYGYT	TRBV28	TRBJ1-2
ASSTAGINYYGYT	TRBV6-5	TRBJ1-2
AAAGNTEAF	TRBV6-5	TRBJ1-1
SVQRTTGLLGEQY	TRBV29-1	TRBJ2-7
AHRPSGLPLETQY	TRBV28	TRBJ2-5
ASRAGTSGQETQY	TRBV5-1	TRBJ2-5
ASMGAGRSSYNEQF	TRBV5-1	TRBJ2-1
ASTLDRGRGGELF	TRBV7-9	TRBJ2-2
ASSLVAGGSEQY	TRBV5-6	TRBJ2-7
ASTFGQGVSYEQY	TRBV11-3	TRBJ2-7
ASSTDATQY	TRBV11-3	TRBJ2-3
ASSPTEAAWNEQF	TRBV7-8	TRBJ2-1
ASSTALAGGPGLAKNIQY	TRBV5-1	TRBJ2-4
ASANRPYNEQF	TRBV6-5	TRBJ2-1
ASSLRRERGYEQY	TRBV7-3	TRBJ2-7
ASSRGPQGITNEKLF	TRBV18	TRBJ1-4
ASSSARVGELF	TRBV9	TRBJ2-2
ASSPTGLGTEAF	TRBV28	TRBJ1-1
ASSFPTSGSYEQY	TRBV28	TRBJ2-7
SVEGGEAF	TRBV29-1	TRBJ1-1
ASSLAASGSYNEQF	TRBV5-4	TRBJ2-1
ASSLLAEAYNEQF	TRBV27	TRBJ2-1
AISESRYPGQGDTGELF	TRBV10-3	TRBJ2-2
ASSQTKGAAEKLF	TRBV14	TRBJ1-4
ASSKKGAIHGDSSYEQY	TRBV21-1	TRBJ2-7
ASSLGINTEAF	TRBV7-8	TRBJ1-1
ASSLVGGRVGYEQY	TRBV11-2	TRBJ2-7
ASSTGTGDGSGYT	TRBV19	TRBJ1-2
ASSSYHTGELF	TRBV28	TRBJ2-2
ASSPGQGNQPQH	TRBV7-6	TRBJ1-5
ATSGQGSSYEQY	TRBV15	TRBJ2-7
ASSVATEASGRFYNEQF	TRBV9	TRBJ2-1
ASSSAGQPQETQY	TRBV6-5	TRBJ2-5
ASTTPQVPGQGWGTEAF	TRBV19	TRBJ1-1
AISESLEQY	TRBV10-3	TRBJ2-7
ASQTGVSNQPQH	TRBV6-1	TRBJ1-5
ASSLQGARNQPQH	TRBV4-1	TRBJ1-5
ASSSGIYEQY	TRBV7-9	TRBJ2-7
ASTPRGIDGYT	TRBV19	TRBJ1-2
ASNTGGRLYTQY	TRBV28	TRBJ2-3
AISDSDIGNEQF	TRBV10-3	TRBJ2-1
ASSVEGTGVTEAF	TRBV9	TRBJ1-1
ASSVGELTGNTIY	TRBV9	TRBJ1-3